The subject of this entry is one T cell receptor beta chain. This clonotype was counted many times. Which antigen it targets is not known. No base quality values were provided; no much bigger clone lies one nucleotide off. Sequencer: Illumina HiSeq 2500. TCR beta libraries were prepared by quantitative 5'-RACE with molecular barcodes. As for the original processing: A new computational method based on a probabilistic model of VDJ rearrangement was used to identify disease-linked TCR variants. TCRdb handled the public reads itself, with Q25 trimming in fastp and clone calling in MiXCR, and kept productive beta chains. Records with the same CDR3 protein are collapsed into one entry carrying the most frequent genes and DNA. It is TCRdb's table, rather than the study itself, that gives the V and J calls and clone size. In this sample the table shows more than 400,000 distinct CDR3 sequences, about 5% of which occur a single time. The ten largest clones add up to approximately 4% of the sample.

This entry comes from a study of CD8 T cells in ankylosing spondylitis (dated by TCRdb to between 2016 and 2019). Broadly, across the study: T cell receptor beta repertoires were profiled in healthy donors and ankylosing spondylitis patients so that disease-linked TCR variants could be found. In total, the full study cohort was made up of 95 to 110 healthy donors and 25 ankylosing spondylitis patients. Peripheral blood was sampled, and synovial fluid was also collected from ankylosing spondylitis patients.

Overall study results and their limits: The disease-linked clones had a CD8+ phenotype and were found at relatively low frequencies in peripheral blood. According to the report, matched synovial fluid samples from ankylosing spondylitis patients were significantly enriched for the disease-linked clones. Some of the motif variants had been reported before in the synovial fluid and blood of reactive arthritis patients, a finding that suggests common disease-initiation mechanisms. A TCR beta motif of eight highly homologous amino acid variants appeared characteristic of blood from ankylosing spondylitis patients.

The junction carries 17 bases between V and J, which are trimmed by 5 bases and 3 bases respectively. The CDR3, from cysteine to phenylalanine, totals 15 residues. This entry keeps only the CDR3 DNA: 45 bases, framed from base 1. CDR1 SGHTA and CDR2 FQGNSA were looked up in the germline V gene. Recombination linked TRBV7-2 to TRBJ2-7, with TRBD2 perhaps the D gene, on 6 matching bases. This sequence originates from a male donor with ankylosing spondylitis. The sequenced sample was blood, either unsorted or a sorted T cell fraction (not recorded which). The DNA is as follows: TGTGCCAGCAGCCCCCGGGGTAGCGGCGACTACGAGCAGTACTTC. This yields the protein CASSPRGSGDYEQYF.